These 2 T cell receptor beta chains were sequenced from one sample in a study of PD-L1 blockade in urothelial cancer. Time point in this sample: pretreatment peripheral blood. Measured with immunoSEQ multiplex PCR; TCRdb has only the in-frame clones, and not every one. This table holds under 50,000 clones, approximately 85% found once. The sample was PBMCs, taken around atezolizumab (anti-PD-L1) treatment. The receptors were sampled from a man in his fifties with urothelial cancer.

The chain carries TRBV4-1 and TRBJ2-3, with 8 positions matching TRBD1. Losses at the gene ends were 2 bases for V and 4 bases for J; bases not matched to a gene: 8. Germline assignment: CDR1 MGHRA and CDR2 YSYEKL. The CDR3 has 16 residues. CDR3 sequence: CASSQPDRGGSDTQYF. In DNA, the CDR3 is TGCGCCAGCAGCCAACCTGACAGGGGCGGTTCAGATACGCAGTATTTT.

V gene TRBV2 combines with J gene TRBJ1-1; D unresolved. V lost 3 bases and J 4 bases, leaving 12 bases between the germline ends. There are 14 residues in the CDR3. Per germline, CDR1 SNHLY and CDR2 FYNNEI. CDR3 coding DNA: TGTGCCAGCAGTGAGGGCAGGAACCCCACTGAAGCTTTCTTT. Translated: CASSEGRNPTEAFF.